The clone carrying this T cell receptor (beta chain) was observed a single time. Its specificity is unknown. The data were obtained in a study of CD8 T cells in Susac syndrome. CD8+ and CD4+ T cells circulating in blood were sequenced for TCR beta. V lost 0 bases, J lost 3 bases, and 13 bases lay in between. Germline CDR1 reads SNHLY; CDR2 reads FYNNEI. CDR3 length: 16 residues. Random hexamers were used to reverse transcribe the RNA input (roughly 0.5 to 1 ug). Across 54 Vbeta and 13 Jbeta, TCR beta CDR3 was amplified with immunoSEQ multiplex PCR. One entry per CDR3 protein results from TCRdb running MiXCR on the immunoSEQ multiplex PCR reads. This repertoire shows about 430,000 distinct CDR3 sequences, approximately 89% found once; its top ten account for roughly 0.11%. Broader study findings: The study admitted that it had a relatively small number of individuals in its TCR sequencing and HLA analysis.

The sequence derives from a human donor with multiple sclerosis. Sequenced material: CD8+ T cells from PBMCs. The chain combines TRBV2 with TRBJ2-3; weak D call: TRBD2 (6 bases). The CDR3 sequence: CASSEAPRETTDTQYF. The DNA of the CDR3 is TGTGCCAGCAGTGAAGCCCCGCGGGAAACTACAGATACGCAGTATTTT. The full variable domain, in which reference TRBV2 and TRBJ2-3 provide the parts outside the CDR3, is EPEVTQTPSHQVTQMGQEVILRCVPISNHLYFYWYRQILGQKVEFLVSFYNNEISEKSEIFDDQFSVERPDGSNFTLKIRSTKLEDSAMYFCASSEAPRETTDTQYFGPGTRLTVL.